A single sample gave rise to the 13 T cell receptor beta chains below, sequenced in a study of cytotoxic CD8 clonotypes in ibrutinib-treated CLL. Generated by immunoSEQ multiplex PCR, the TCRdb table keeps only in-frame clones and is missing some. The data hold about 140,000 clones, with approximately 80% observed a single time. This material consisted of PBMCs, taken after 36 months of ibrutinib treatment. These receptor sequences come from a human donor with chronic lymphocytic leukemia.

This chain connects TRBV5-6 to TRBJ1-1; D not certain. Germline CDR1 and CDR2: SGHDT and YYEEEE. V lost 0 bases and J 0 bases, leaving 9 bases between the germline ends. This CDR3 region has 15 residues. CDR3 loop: CASSLDALMNTEAFF. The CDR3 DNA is TGTGCCAGCAGCTTGGACGCGTTGATGAACACTGAAGCTTTCTTT.

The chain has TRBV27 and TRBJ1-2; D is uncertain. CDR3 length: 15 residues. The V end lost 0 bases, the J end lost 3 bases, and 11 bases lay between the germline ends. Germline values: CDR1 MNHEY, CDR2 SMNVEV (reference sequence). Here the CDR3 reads CASSLSGTSHYGYTF. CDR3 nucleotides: TGTGCCAGCAGTTTATCCGGCACCTCCCACTATGGCTACACCTTC.

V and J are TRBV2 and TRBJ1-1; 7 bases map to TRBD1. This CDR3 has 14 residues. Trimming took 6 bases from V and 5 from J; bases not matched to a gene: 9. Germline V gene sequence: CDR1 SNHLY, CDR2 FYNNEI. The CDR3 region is CASRGGTVGTEAFF. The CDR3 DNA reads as TGTGCCAGCAGAGGGGGCACTGTGGGGACTGAAGCTTTCTTT.

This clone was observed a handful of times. As DNA, the CDR3 is TGTGCCAGCAGACTAGCGGGTAACTCCTACGAGCAGTACTTC. Residues: CASRLAGNSYEQYF. The V gene is TRBV6-1, the J gene TRBJ2-7, with 9 positions matching TRBD2. Germline trimming cut 6 bases from V and 0 bases from J; bases unmatched to any gene: 3. Germline V gene lookup returns CDR1 MNHNS and CDR2 SASEGT. The CDR3 runs 14 residues.

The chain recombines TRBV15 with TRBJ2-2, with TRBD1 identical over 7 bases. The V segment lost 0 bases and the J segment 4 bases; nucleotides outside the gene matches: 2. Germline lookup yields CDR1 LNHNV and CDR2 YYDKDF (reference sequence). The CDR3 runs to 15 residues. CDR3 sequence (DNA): TGTGCCACCAGCAGAGATAGGGGGCCCACCGGGGAGCTGTTTTTT. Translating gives CATSRDRGPTGELFF.

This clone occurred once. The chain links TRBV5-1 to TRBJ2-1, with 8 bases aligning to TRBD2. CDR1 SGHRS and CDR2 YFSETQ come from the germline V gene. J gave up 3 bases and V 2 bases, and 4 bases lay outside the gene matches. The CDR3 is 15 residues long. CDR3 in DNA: TGCGCCAGCAGCTTTCAGCGGGAGAGCTACAATGAGCAGTTCTTC. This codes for CASSFQRESYNEQFF. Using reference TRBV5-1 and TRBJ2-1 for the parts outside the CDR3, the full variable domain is KAGVTQTPRYLIKTRGQQVTLSCSPISGHRSVSWYQQTPGQGLQFLFEYFSETQRNKGNFPGRFSGRQFSNSRSEMNVSTLELGDSALYLCASSFQRESYNEQFFGPGTRLTVL.

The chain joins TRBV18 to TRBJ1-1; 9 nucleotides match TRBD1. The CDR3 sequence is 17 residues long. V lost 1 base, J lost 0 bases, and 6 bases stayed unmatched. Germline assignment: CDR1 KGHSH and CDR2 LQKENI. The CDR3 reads CASSPRGGQGLNTEAFF. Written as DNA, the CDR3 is TGTGCCAGCTCACCACGGGGGGGACAGGGTCTGAACACTGAAGCTTTCTTT.

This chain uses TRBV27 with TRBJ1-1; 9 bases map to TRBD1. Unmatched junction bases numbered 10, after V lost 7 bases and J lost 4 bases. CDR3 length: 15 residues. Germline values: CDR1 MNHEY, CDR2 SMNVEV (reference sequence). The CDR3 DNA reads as TGTGCCAGCACCTACAGGGGGCTCGGGAGCACTGAAGCTTTCTTT. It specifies CASTYRGLGSTEAFF.

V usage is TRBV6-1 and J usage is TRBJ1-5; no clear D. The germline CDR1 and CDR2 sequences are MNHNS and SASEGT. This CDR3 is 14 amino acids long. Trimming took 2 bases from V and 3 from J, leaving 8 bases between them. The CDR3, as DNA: TGTGCCAGCAGTGAACGTGCCTTCAATCAGCCCCAGCATTTT. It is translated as CASSERAFNQPQHF.

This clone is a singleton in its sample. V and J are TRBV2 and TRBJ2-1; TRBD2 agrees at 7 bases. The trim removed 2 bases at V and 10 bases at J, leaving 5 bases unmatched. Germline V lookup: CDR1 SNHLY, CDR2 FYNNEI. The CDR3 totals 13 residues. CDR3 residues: CASSELEAGEQFF. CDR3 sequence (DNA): TGTGCCAGCAGTGAACTCGAAGCGGGAGAGCAGTTCTTC.

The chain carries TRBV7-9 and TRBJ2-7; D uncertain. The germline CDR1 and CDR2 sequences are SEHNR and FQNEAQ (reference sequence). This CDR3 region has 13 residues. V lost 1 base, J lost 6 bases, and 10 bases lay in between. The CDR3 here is CASSLEETAEQYF. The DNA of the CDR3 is TGTGCCAGCAGCTTAGAAGAAACTGCCGAGCAGTACTTC.

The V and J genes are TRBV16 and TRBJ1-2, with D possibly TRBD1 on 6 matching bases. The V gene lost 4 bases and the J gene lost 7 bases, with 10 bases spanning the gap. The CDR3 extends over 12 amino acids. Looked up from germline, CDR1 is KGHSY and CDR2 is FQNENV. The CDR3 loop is CASSLQGSGYTF. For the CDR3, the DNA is TGTGCCAGCAGCCTTCAGGGGTCTGGCTACACCTTC.

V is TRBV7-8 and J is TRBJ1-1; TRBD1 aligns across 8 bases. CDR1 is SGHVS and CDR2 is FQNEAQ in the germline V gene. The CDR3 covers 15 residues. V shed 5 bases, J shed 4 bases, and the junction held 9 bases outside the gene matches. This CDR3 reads CASSPRTGRATEAFF. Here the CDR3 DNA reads TGTGCCAGCAGCCCTCGGACAGGGAGGGCCACTGAAGCTTTCTTT.